The clone carrying this T cell receptor (beta chain) has ten or more counts. A library of TCRbeta sequences, prepared with unique molecular identifiers, was generated. MiXCR, applied by TCRdb to the PCR reads, yields one record per CDR3 protein. This table holds about 600,000 distinct CDR3 sequences, 10% found once. The sample originates from a study of T-cell reconstitution after alpha-beta-depleted transplantation in children. J gave up 5 bases and V 7 bases, and 7 bases lay outside the gene matches. This CDR3 is 15 amino acids long. Germline values: CDR1 SQVTM, CDR2 ANQGSEA. V and J are TRBV29-1 and TRBJ2-2; TRBD2 aligns across 13 bases. The sequences come from PBMCs from the stem cell graft donor, collected from the stem cell graft. The receptor was isolated from a human donor who donated a stem cell graft to a child with acute myeloid leukemia. In DNA, the CDR3 is TGCAGCGGGGTGGGACTAGCGGGACGAACCGGGGAGCTGTTTTTT. This translates into CSGVGLAGRTGELFF.